The 27 T cell receptor beta chains given below trace back to one sample, sequenced in a study of read filtering for tumor transcriptome and immune sequencing. From 350 to 500 ng of RNA, a library with molecular barcoded alpha/delta and beta/gamma adaptors was made. TCRdb re-derived calls from the reads in MiXCR, one entry per CDR3 protein. In the table there are tens of thousands of distinct CDR3 sequences, around 20% of which are singletons. Sequences were obtained from a population of CD138-negative cells sorted from bone marrow. These receptors came from a donor at least 40 years old with multiple myeloma.

This clonotype was seen repeatedly, ten times or more. This chain links TRBV7-9 with TRBJ2-2; D is uncertain. Trimming shortened V by 4 bases and J by 9 bases, and 6 bases separated the two germline ends. CDR3 length: 11 amino acids. CDR1 is SEHNR, CDR2 FQNEAQ, per germline (reference sequence). CDR3 sequence (DNA): TGTGCCAGCAGCTGGTCCTGGGAGCTGTTTTTT. Translating gives CASSWSWELFF.

This clonotype has a count of ten or more. The V and J genes are TRBV28 and TRBJ1-1, with D possibly matching TRBD1 (5 bases). The CDR3 extends over 12 amino acids. The germline V and J ends were trimmed by 6 bases and 2 bases, with 7 bases remaining between them. The germline V gene has CDR1 MDHEN and CDR2 SYDVKM. CDR3 DNA: TGTGCCAGCAGGACAGTTAACACTGAAGCTTTCTTT. This sequence encodes CASRTVNTEAFF. The variable domain in full, with the rest retrieved from reference TRBV28 and TRBJ1-1, is DVKVTQSSRYLVKRTGEKVFLECVQDMDHENMFWYRQDPGLGLRLIYFSYDVKMKEKGDIPEGYSVSREKKERFSLILESASTNQTSMYLCASRTVNTEAFFGQGTRLTVV.

This clonotype was seen many times. This chain joins TRBV6-1 and TRBJ1-2, with 7 bases that match TRBD1. CDR3 length equals 16 residues. V lost 4 bases and J lost 2; bases outside the gene matches: 10. Germline CDR1 and CDR2: MNHNS and SASEGT. The CDR3, as DNA: TGTGCCAGCAGTGCCTCCTCACAGGGGATGAACTATGGCTACACCTTC. Translation: CASSASSQGMNYGYTF.

For this clonotype: One base away lies a much larger clone, so this may be a sequencing read error. This sequence joins TRBV25-1 and TRBJ1-2; no firm D call. Trimming shortened V by 0 bases and J by 8 bases, and 4 bases separated the two germline ends. Germline V CDR1 and CDR2: MGHDK, SYGVNS. The CDR3 is made up of 11 amino acids. The CDR3 reads CASSEYEGYTF. For the CDR3, the DNA is TGTGCCAGCAGTGAATATGAAGGCTACACCTTC.

About this clonotype itself: This sequence may be a read error, since a much larger clone differs from it by one base. The chain combines TRBV7-3 with TRBJ2-3; 10 nucleotides agree with TRBD2. The CDR3 is 15 amino acids. Germline CDR1 is SGHTA and CDR2 is FQGTGA. Trimming removed 5 bases from V and 4 bases from J; junction bases left unmatched: 6. The CDR3 nucleotides are TGTGCCAGCAGCCTTGAGACTAGCGGGCCAGATACGCAGTATTTT. Translating gives CASSLETSGPDTQYF.

This clonotype was seen many times. The V and J genes are TRBV27 and TRBJ1-2; D is possibly TRBD1 (6 bases). V lost 2 bases and J lost 7, with 17 bases in between. The CDR3 runs 15 residues. Germline V gives CDR1 MNHEY, CDR2 SMNVEV (reference sequence). The CDR3 DNA sequence: TGTGCCAGCAGTTTAAGGATGCAGGGGACAAGTGGCTACACCTTC. It codes for CASSLRMQGTSGYTF.

The chain uses TRBV29-1 and TRBJ1-1; D unresolved. The CDR3 extends over 13 amino acids. V lost 7 bases and J 3 bases, leaving 15 bases between the germline ends. Germline CDR1 SQVTM, CDR2 ANQGSEA. For the CDR3, the DNA is TGCAGCGGAGGTTCAACAGCAGACACTGAAGCTTTCTTT. It specifies CSGGSTADTEAFF.

As for this clonotype: The conserved phenylalanine or tryptophan is not found at the CDR3 terminus, so this likely reflects a read error. This chain uses TRBV7-2 with TRBJ2-3; TRBD2 agrees at 11 bases. Germline CDR1 reads SGHTA; CDR2 reads FQGNSA. The CDR3 has 16 residues. Trimming cost V 4 bases and J 6 bases; bases outside gene matches: 9. Here the CDR3 DNA reads TGTGCCAGCAGCTCAGGGGGACTAGCGGTTTCGGATACGCAGTATTCT. Its protein is CASSSGGLAVSDTQYS.

This clonotype was counted many times. V and J are TRBV10-1 and TRBJ2-7; either TRBD1 or TRBD2 may supply D (5 bases each). The V end lost 5 bases, the J end lost 7 bases, and 18 bases lay between the germline ends. Germline V gene sequence: CDR1 WNHNN, CDR2 SYGVQD (reference sequence). The CDR3 is 14 residues long. CDR3 protein: CASSRDPQLREQYF. In DNA form, the CDR3 reads TGCGCCAGCAGTAGGGACCCCCAACTGAGGGAGCAGTACTTC.

This clonotype has just a few counts. Just one base apart from a much larger clone, this may be a read error. The rearrangement joins TRBV20-1 to TRBJ2-2; D possibly matches TRBD1 or TRBD2 (5 bases each). Trimming shortened V by 6 bases and J by 2 bases, and 13 bases separated the two germline ends. The CDR3 is 14 amino acids. CDR1 is DFQATT, CDR2 SNEGSKA, per germline (reference sequence). The CDR3 loop reads CSAKRGPNTGELFF. The CDR3 DNA sequence: TGCAGTGCCAAACGGGGCCCAAACACCGGGGAGCTGTTTTTT.

This rearrangement joins TRBV4-2 to TRBJ2-3; 8 nucleotides align to TRBD2. The V gene end was trimmed by 0 bases and the J gene end by 4 bases; junction bases not matched to a gene: 6. CDR1 and CDR2 (germline): LGHNA, YNFKEQ. CDR3 length equals 16 residues. The CDR3 DNA reads TGTGCCAGCAGCCAAGACGCGGGGACTAGTGCAGATACGCAGTATTTT. This encodes CASSQDAGTSADTQYF.

This clonotype came up many times. The rearrangement links TRBV6-2 or TRBV6-3 to TRBJ2-1; D is undetermined. The V end was cut by 8 bases, the J end by 8 bases, with 16 bases between. The CDR3 loop spans 13 amino acids. Germline assignment: CDR1 MNHEY and CDR2 SVGEGT. The CDR3 spells CASSFLEFYEQFF. The CDR3 region has the DNA TGTGCCAGCTCCTTTTTAGAGTTCTATGAGCAGTTCTTC.

This clonotype appeared many times. This chain joins TRBV27 and TRBJ2-2; D unresolved. The ends were cut back, 7 bases at V and 5 bases at J, with 11 bases in the middle. CDR1 and CDR2 from the germline V gene are MNHEY and SMNVEV (reference sequence). The CDR3 sequence is 13 residues long. CDR3 loop: CASTPQRTGELFF. As DNA, the CDR3 is TGTGCCAGCACCCCTCAAAGGACCGGGGAGCTGTTTTTT.

This clonotype has a count of ten or more. The rearrangement links TRBV20-1 to TRBJ2-5, with TRBD2 matching over 10 bases. V was clipped by 2 bases and J by 5 bases; unmatched bases: 14. The CDR3 contains 17 residues. CDR1 and CDR2 from the germline V gene are DFQATT and SNEGSKA (reference sequence). The CDR3 DNA follows: TGCAGTGCTAGACCGTCGAGAGCGGGAGGGCCCGGGGAGACCCAGTACTTC. As protein: CSARPSRAGGPGETQYF.

A word on this clonotype: A single base separates this from a much larger clone, so it may be a read error. The rearrangement uses TRBV12-3 or TRBV12-4 and TRBJ2-3, with D possibly matching TRBD2 (6 bases). This CDR3 has 12 residues. Trimming took off 11 bases at V and 3 bases at J, with 12 bases between the two ends. The CDR3 here is CAGGEVTDTQYF. The CDR3 DNA follows: TGTGCCGGCGGGGAGGTGACAGATACGCAGTATTTT.

This clonotype was counted many times. V usage is TRBV19 and J usage is TRBJ2-1; D is ambiguous. The CDR3 is 17 amino acids. Trimming removed 0 bases from V and 0 bases from J, with 12 bases in between. The germline V gene has CDR1 LNHDA and CDR2 SQIVND (reference sequence). CDR3 loop: CASSIDTDGSSYNEQFF. DNA for the CDR3: TGTGCCAGTAGTATAGACACGGACGGTAGCTCCTACAATGAGCAGTTCTTC.

This clonotype was picked up many times. The DNA for the CDR3 is TGTGCCAGCAGTGAGGCTAGCGGGGGGGCCTTCCGAGATACGCAGTATTTT. This translates into CASSEASGGAFRDTQYF. The rearrangement joins TRBV2 to TRBJ2-3; TRBD2 agrees at 12 bases. After removal of 3 bases from V and 5 bases from J, the junction contained 9 bases not matched to a gene. CDR1 is SNHLY and CDR2 is FYNNEI in the germline V gene. The CDR3 contains 17 residues.

In the case of this clonotype: Its ends do not fully match the called genes, so a read error is possible. The chain has TRBV3-1 and TRBJ2-7, with D hard to call. Per germline, CDR1 LGHDT and CDR2 YNNKEL (reference sequence). This CDR3 has 11 amino acids. The CDR3 is CASSQQFEQNF. CDR3 nucleotides: TGTGCCAGCAGCCAGCAATTCGAGCAGAACTTC.

This clonotype was seen many times. The CDR3 DNA reads as TGTGCCAGCAGTCCATGGACTGGGCAGTACTTC. Protein sequence: CASSPWTGQYF. The chain couples TRBV27 to TRBJ2-7; TRBD2 might be the D (5 bases). V lost 5 bases and J lost 9, with 11 bases in between. The CDR3 extends over 11 amino acids. Per the germline V gene, CDR1 is MNHEY and CDR2 is SMNVEV (reference sequence).

This clonotype was recorded many times. J is TRBJ2-3 and V is TRBV11-1, with D perhaps given as TRBD1 or TRBD2 (5 bases each). Germline CDR1 is SGHAT and CDR2 is FQDESV (reference sequence). The V end was cut by 1 base, the J end by 0 bases, with 20 bases between. The CDR3 is 19 residues long. The CDR3 region has the DNA TGTGCCAGCAGCTTAGTCGGGGCAGGGTCTCTCCGCAGCACAGATACGCAGTATTTT. Its translation: CASSLVGAGSLRSTDTQYF.

This clonotype was recorded many times. V usage is TRBV28 and J usage is TRBJ2-7; 7 positions match TRBD2. The V segment lost 4 bases and the J segment 12 bases; nucleotides outside the gene matches: 9. The CDR3 covers 12 residues. CDR1 and CDR2 from the germline V gene are MDHEN and SYDVKM. Written as DNA, the CDR3 is TGTGCCAGCAGTTCCCCGGGACTAAAGTCGTACTTC. Its protein is CASSSPGLKSYF. Supplemented by reference TRBV28 and TRBJ2-7, the full variable domain reads DVKVTQSSRYLVKRTGEKVFLECVQDMDHENMFWYRQDPGLGLRLIYFSYDVKMKEKGDIPEGYSVSREKKERFSLILESASTNQTSMYLCASSSPGLKSYFGPGTRLTVT.

Points on this clonotype: Given a much more abundant clone one base away, this may be a read error. The rearrangement links TRBV29-1 to TRBJ2-7; the D gene is possibly TRBD1 (5 bases). V dropped 6 bases and J dropped 0 bases, with 12 bases sitting between them. The CDR3 length is 13 residues. Per the germline V gene, CDR1 is SQVTM and CDR2 is ANQGSEA. The CDR3 bases are TGCAGCGTAAGAGGTCAGGGCTCCTACGAGCAGTACTTC. Amino acid sequence: CSVRGQGSYEQYF.

The table lists this clonotype with many counts. The chain combines TRBV7-9 with TRBJ2-5; 14 nucleotides line up with TRBD2. The CDR3 is made up of 18 amino acids. V was clipped by 5 bases and J by 4 bases; unmatched bases: 12. Per the germline V gene, CDR1 is SEHNR and CDR2 is FQNEAQ (reference sequence). The CDR3: CASSSPGLAGVGGETQYF. In nucleotides, the CDR3 is TGTGCCAGCAGCAGTCCGGGACTAGCGGGAGTAGGCGGAGAGACCCAGTACTTC.

Many counts were recorded for this clonotype. The rearrangement links TRBV7-9 to TRBJ2-3, with TRBD2 matching 8 bases. Germline trimming cut 2 bases from V and 6 bases from J; bases unmatched to any gene: 13. Germline assignment: CDR1 SEHNR and CDR2 FQNEAQ (reference sequence). CDR3 size: 17 residues. CDR3 sequence: CASSLTPGTRTDDTQYF. CDR3 DNA: TGTGCCAGCAGCTTAACCCCGGGGACTAGGACGGACGATACGCAGTATTTT.

This clonotype showed up many times. The chain carries TRBV5-1 and TRBJ2-1; D is unclear. Trimming removed 6 bases at V and 2 bases at J, with 15 bases between. CDR1 and CDR2 (germline): SGHRS, YFSETQ. The CDR3 covers 15 residues. The CDR3 nucleotides are TGCGCCAGCAACCTAATAGAACAGCCCTACAATGAGCAGTTCTTC. Translating gives CASNLIEQPYNEQFF.

In this sample, this clonotype turned up many times. The V call is TRBV20-1, the J call TRBJ2-3; D possibly uses TRBD1 or TRBD2 (5 bases each). This CDR3 has 15 amino acids. Germline lookup yields CDR1 DFQATT and CDR2 SNEGSKA (reference sequence). Trimming took 3 bases from V and 0 from J, leaving 13 bases between them. CDR3 DNA: TGCAGTGCTAGGAGGGGCGGAGTTAGCACAGATACGCAGTATTTT. Protein: CSARRGGVSTDTQYF.

As regards this clonotype: Its ends do not fully match the called genes, so a read error is possible. The rearrangement links TRBV6-1 to TRBJ1-2; D remains ambiguous. The CDR3 runs 13 residues. The germline CDR1 and CDR2 sequences are MNHNS and SASEGT. The CDR3 sequence is CASIERGLHGYIF. DNA of the CDR3: TGTGCCAGCATTGAACGAGGGCTCCATGGCTACATCTTC.